This entry features one TCR beta chain sequence. The sample belongs to a study of blood T cell repertoires in COVID-19. Across the whole study: Samples came from the United States, Italy and Spain, spanning acute and convalescent COVID-19. T cells, B-cell-depleted T cells, or PBMCs supplied cDNA or gDNA.

CDR1 and CDR2 from the germline V gene are SGHDT and YYEEEE. The V end was cut by 4 bases, the J end by 4 bases, with 15 bases between. CDR3 length: 15 residues. Profiling relied on immunoSEQ multiplex PCR, and the TCRdb table lists in-frame clones only, not all of them. Seen here are approximately 100,000 clones, about 90% observed once, and the top ten hold roughly a sixth. V is TRBV5-6 and J is TRBJ1-5; D not resolved. The sequenced material came from peripheral blood. The receptor comes from a man between 45 and 60 years old with acute or convalescent COVID-19. CDR3 nucleotide sequence: TGTGCCAGCAGCCAAAATTTGATAGTTAATCAGCCCCAGCATTTT. Amino acids: CASSQNLIVNQPQHF.